One T cell receptor (beta chain) is described in this entry. What it binds is not known. The data are from a study of T cells in localized non-small cell lung cancer. Findings of the study overall: When the top 100 tumor clones were examined, a median about 60 of them also appeared in the adjacent lung, which was paired and uninvolved. Density of T cells in blood, when higher, went with longer overall survival. Uninvolved adjacent lung had the highest recorded T cell clonality, with tumor below it.

Germline V gene data show CDR1 as MDHEN and CDR2 as SYDVKM. The V segment lost 3 bases and the J segment 4 bases; nucleotides outside the gene matches: 4. The CDR3 extends over 16 amino acids. Libraries were prepared by immunoSEQ multiplex PCR; TCRdb keeps only in-frame clonotypes and omits some of them. Here the sample spans roughly 3,200 clones, under 35% being singletons. The chain combines TRBV28 with TRBJ2-3; 13 bases map to TRBD2. The clonotype originates from a man aged 35 to 69 with stage I lung adenocarcinoma. The starting material was lung tumor tissue, obtained before any cancer treatment. The CDR3 coding sequence is TGTGCCAGCAGTTTGAGACTAGCGGGGGGTGCAGATACGCAGTATTTT. It translates to CASSLRLAGGADTQYF.